What follows are 8 T cell receptor beta chains derived from one specimen sequenced in a study of graft-versus-host responses after intestinal transplantation. The method was immunoSEQ multiplex PCR; TCRdb's version includes in-frame clones alone and lacks a portion of them. Of tens of thousands of clones detected, 85% to 95% appear once; the ten largest clones hold roughly 2.7%. No antigens are known for them. This sample comprised unstimulated CD4+ T cells sorted from spleen or lymph node cells, obtained before transplant. These receptors were obtained from a human donor who was the organ donor for an intestinal transplant.

The rearrangement links TRBV28 to TRBJ2-4; 7 positions agree with TRBD2. The J segment lost 3 bases and the V segment lost 2 bases, leaving 4 bases of the junction unmatched. Germline loops: CDR1 MDHEN, CDR2 SYDVKM. CDR3 length: 15 residues. DNA for the CDR3: TGTGCCAGCAGTTTAGTGGGAGGGGTCAAAAACATTCAGTACTTC. It yields the protein CASSLVGGVKNIQYF.

V is TRBV12-5 and J is TRBJ2-1, with D perhaps TRBD2 (6 bases). Germline V gene data show CDR1 as LGHNT and CDR2 as FRNRAP. V was cut by 2 bases and J by 4 bases, with 12 bases left in between. The CDR3 is 15 residues long. The CDR3 here is CASGLSAGTYNEQFF. The CDR3 region has the DNA TGTGCTAGTGGTTTGTCGGCGGGGACTTACAATGAGCAGTTCTTC. Supplemented by reference TRBV12-5 and TRBJ2-1, the full variable domain reads DARVTQTPRHKVTEMGQEVTMRCQPILGHNTVFWYRQTMMQGLELLAYFRNRAPLDDSGMPKDRFSAEMPDATLATLKIQPSEPRDSAVYFCASGLSAGTYNEQFFGPGTRLTVL.

V and J are TRBV7-8 and TRBJ2-3; D is perhaps TRBD2 (6 bases). Germline lookup yields CDR1 SGHVS and CDR2 FQNEAQ. V lost 8 bases to trimming and J lost 0 bases, with 12 bases between them. The CDR3 consists of 14 residues. CDR3 nucleotide sequence: TGTGCCAGCCGTTTGGGGACTAGCACAGATACGCAGTATTTT. Amino acid sequence: CASRLGTSTDTQYF.

The chain is built from TRBV6-4 and TRBJ1-5; D gene uncertain. Germline V lookup: CDR1 MRHNA, CDR2 SNTAGT. This CDR3 has 13 amino acids. The ends were cut back, 6 bases at V and 7 bases at J, with 13 bases in the middle. The CDR3 DNA sequence: TGTGCCAGCAGCCCAGAGGGAGGGCAGCCCCAGCATTTT. This sequence encodes CASSPEGGQPQHF.

The J gene is TRBJ2-5, the V gene TRBV7-6; 11 bases map to TRBD2. Unmatched junction bases numbered 7, after V lost 11 bases and J lost 5 bases. Germline CDR1 SGHVS, CDR2 FNYEAQ. This CDR3 comprises 13 residues. DNA for the CDR3: TGTGCCGTTCCTAGCGGGAGGAGGGAGACCCAGTACTTC. It is translated as CAVPSGRRETQYF.

This chain connects TRBV5-6 to TRBJ2-3; no clear D. The CDR3 covers 12 residues. The germline gives CDR1 SGHDT, CDR2 YYEEEE. The V and J ends lost 3 bases and 5 bases respectively, with 7 bases between them. The CDR3 loop reads CASSSRGDTQYF. DNA for the CDR3: TGTGCCAGCAGCTCTAGAGGAGATACGCAGTATTTT.

The V call is TRBV4-3, the J call TRBJ2-1; no clear D gene. The germline V gene encodes CDR1 LGHNA and CDR2 YSLEER. This CDR3 is built from 13 residues. With 0 bases removed from V and 8 bases from J, the gap between germline ends came to 8 bases. The CDR3 DNA is TGCGCCAGCAGCCAAGACCCACGCGATGAGCAGTTCTTC. Protein product: CASSQDPRDEQFF.

The chain joins TRBV6-1 to TRBJ2-7, with D perhaps matching TRBD1 (5 bases). Germline assignment: CDR1 MNHNS and CDR2 SASEGT. The germline V and J ends were trimmed by 4 bases and 5 bases, with 15 bases remaining between them. This CDR3 contains 14 residues. The CDR3 region is CASSGRQSSDEQYF. In DNA, the CDR3 is TGTGCCAGCAGTGGTCGACAGTCTTCCGACGAGCAGTACTTC.